This TCR beta chain was profiled in a study of PD-L1 blockade in urothelial cancer. TCRdb's copy holds only in-frame clones and misses some; the assay was immunoSEQ multiplex PCR. The repertoire includes around 46,000 clones, more than 75% of them detected once, and 2% to 3% sits in the top ten. The time point: peripheral blood 6 weeks after treatment start. This CDR3 has 14 amino acids. Germline V gene data show CDR1 as SGHRS and CDR2 as YFSETQ. Trimming pared 0 bases from V and 2 bases from J, leaving 9 bases between. The origin of this receptor is a man aged 60 to 69 with urothelial cancer. This sample comprised PBMCs, obtained around atezolizumab (anti-PD-L1) treatment. The chain joins TRBV5-1 to TRBJ2-7; D might be TRBD2 (5 bases). The CDR3 here is CASSLEAGTYEQYF. The CDR3 DNA reads as TGCGCCAGCAGCTTGGAGGCGGGTACCTACGAGCAGTACTTC.